The 16 T cell receptor beta chains below were found in one sample sequenced in a study of control samples from healthy donors and cancer patients. This table comes from immunoSEQ multiplex PCR, and its TCRdb copy is limited to in-frame clones, with some not included. The data hold 100,000 to 150,000 clones, with under 95% observed a single time. Input material: PBMCs. The receptors were sampled from a man in his forties or fifties with head and neck cancer.

The V gene is TRBV5-1, the J gene TRBJ1-1; maybe TRBD1 (5 bases). CDR3 length: 16 amino acids. V shed 6 bases and J shed 5 bases, with 23 bases lying between them. Germline CDR1 reads SGHRS; CDR2 reads YFSETQ. CDR3 in DNA: TGCGCCAGCACCCTCGGGGGGGTGATGGCGGGTACTGAAGCTTTCTTT. It encodes CASTLGGVMAGTEAFF.

CDR3 DNA sequence: TGCGCCAGCAGCCCCGAGGGGGGGAACTATGGCTACACCTTC. It yields the protein CASSPEGGNYGYTF. V is TRBV5-1 and J is TRBJ1-2; a possible D gene is TRBD1 (6 bases). This CDR3 has 14 amino acids. Germline-derived CDR1 and CDR2 are SGHRS and YFSETQ. The V end was cut by 4 bases, the J end by 2 bases, with 12 bases between.

The chain has TRBV9 and TRBJ2-3; D remains unclear. The CDR3 consists of 15 residues. Germline V gene sequence: CDR1 SGDLS, CDR2 YYNGEE. V lost 3 bases and J lost 4, with 15 bases in between. CDR3: CASSGAALVADTQYF. DNA for the CDR3: TGTGCCAGCAGCGGGGCCGCCTTAGTCGCAGATACGCAGTATTTT.

The chain uses TRBV12-3 or TRBV12-4 and TRBJ2-2; D is unclear. Trimming cost V 5 bases and J 4 bases, with 8 bases left between them. The CDR3 totals 13 residues. CDR3 in DNA: TGTGCCAGCAGTCCCGACCCCACCGGGGAGCTGTTTTTT. Protein: CASSPDPTGELFF.

CDR3 in DNA: TGTGCCACCAGTGCTCTGGGGGGAGAAGGCGAGCAGTACTTC. It translates to CATSALGGEGEQYF. This chain connects TRBV24-1 to TRBJ2-7; tentative D call: TRBD2 (6 bases). This CDR3 has 14 residues. Deletions cut 5 bases from V and 6 bases from J, with 16 bases between. The germline V gene has CDR1 KGHDR and CDR2 SFDVKD.

The CDR3 sequence is CPPTPGGGGTEAFF. The CDR3 coding sequence is TGCCCCCCCACTCCAGGGGGGGGTGGCACTGAAGCTTTCTTT. The rearrangement links TRBV10-1 to TRBJ1-1; TRBD1 aligns across 7 bases. The germline gives CDR1 WNHNN, CDR2 SYGVQD (reference sequence). The CDR3 has 14 residues.

The chain joins TRBV7-9 to TRBJ2-3; D not resolved. From germline, CDR1 is SEHNR and CDR2 FQNEAQ (reference sequence). There are 13 residues in the CDR3. V lost 5 bases and J 1 base, leaving 7 bases between the germline ends. CDR3 region: CASSPRGTDTQYF. Here the CDR3 DNA reads TGTGCCAGCAGCCCGAGAGGCACAGATACGCAGTATTTT.

V gene TRBV6-5 combines with J gene TRBJ1-6, with 8 bases identical to TRBD1. This CDR3 has 15 residues. V lost 5 bases to trimming and J lost 6 bases; unmatched junction nucleotides: 6. CDR1 is MNHEY and CDR2 is SVGAGI in the germline V gene. CDR3 sequence: CASSRQGSGNSPLHF. The CDR3, as DNA: TGTGCCAGCAGTCGACAGGGGAGCGGTAATTCACCCCTCCACTTT.

The chain recombines TRBV5-6 with TRBJ2-5; 11 bases align to TRBD2. Germline V CDR1 and CDR2: SGHDT, YYEEEE. CDR3 length equals 18 residues. V trimming: 3 bases; J trimming: 1 base; junction bases outside the gene matches: 11. CDR3 residues: CASSSWASSGGPQETQYF. The CDR3 bases are TGTGCCAGCAGCTCTTGGGCTTCTAGCGGGGGGCCCCAAGAGACCCAGTACTTC.

This chain links TRBV7-9 with TRBJ1-1; D is unresolved. The ends were cut back, 4 bases at V and 7 bases at J, with 10 bases in the middle. The CDR3 runs 12 residues. Germline CDR1 reads SEHNR; CDR2 reads FQNEAQ (reference sequence). The CDR3 region is CASSSTVIEAFF. The CDR3 DNA follows: TGTGCCAGCAGCTCGACGGTTATTGAAGCTTTCTTT.

Turning to this clone: At one end, the junction sequence differs from germline, possibly due to a read error. The chain links TRBV9 to TRBJ2-2, with 10 bases fitting TRBD1. This CDR3 has 16 residues. Germline CDR1 SGDLS, CDR2 YYNGEE. The CDR3 spells CASSERDRGQHRGAVF. CDR3 nucleotide sequence: TGTGCCAGCAGCGAGAGAGACAGGGGGCAACACCGGGGAGCTGTTTTT.

The chain joins TRBV21-1 to TRBJ2-1; the table's D call TRBD2 went unverified against the DNA. TRBV21-1 is listed as a pseudogene. CDR3 size: 16 residues. The DNA of the CDR3 is TGTGCCAGCAGCCATTGGGCGGGGGGTTATTACAATGAGCAGTTCTTC. This sequence encodes CASSHWAGGYYNEQFF.

The CDR3 reads CARSLAAVAGRSEQYF. CDR3 sequence (DNA): TGTGCCAGAAGCTTGGCCGCTGTAGCGGGGAGATCCGAGCAGTACTTC. The genes are TRBV5-3 and TRBJ2-7; TRBD2 agrees at 8 bases. TRBV5-3 belongs to the ORF category, with a function that is uncertain. CDR3 length: 16 residues. The ends lost 0 bases at V and 6 bases at J; junction bases unmatched: 11.

The chain links TRBV5-5 to TRBJ1-2; perhaps TRBD1 as D (6 bases). The CDR3 covers 13 residues. The V gene lost 8 bases and the J gene lost 3 bases, with 14 bases spanning the gap. Germline V CDR1 and CDR2: SGHKS, YYEKEE (reference sequence). CDR3 bases: TGTGCCAGTGCGGGGGCAGCTCACTATGGCTACACCTTC. As protein: CASAGAAHYGYTF.

The chain links TRBV5-1 to TRBJ2-6; 9 bases match TRBD2. In germline, CDR1 is SGHRS, CDR2 YFSETQ. Germline trimming cut 2 bases from V and 5 bases from J; bases unmatched to any gene: 5. The CDR3 is 16 residues long. The CDR3 is CASSFQRGDWANVLTF. CDR3 DNA sequence: TGCGCCAGCAGCTTCCAGCGGGGGGACTGGGCCAACGTCCTGACTTTC.

The chain couples TRBV7-2 to TRBJ2-5; 7 positions match TRBD2. V lost 3 bases and J lost 5; bases outside the gene matches: 3. Germline values: CDR1 SGHTA, CDR2 FQGNSA. The CDR3 spans 13 residues. Here the CDR3 DNA reads TGTGCCAGCAGCTTCTGGGGAGGGGAGACCCAGTACTTC. It specifies CASSFWGGETQYF. Together with reference TRBV7-2 and TRBJ2-5, the CDR3 gives the full variable domain: GAGVSQSPSNKVTEKGKDVELRCDPISGHTALYWYRQSLGQGLEFLIYFQGNSAPDKSGLPSDRFSAERTGGSVSTLTIQRTQQEDSAVYLCASSFWGGETQYFGPGTRLLVL.